These 25 T cell receptor beta chains were all obtained from the same sample, sequenced in a study of vaccination effects on CD4 cells after COVID-19. These TCRs' antigens remain unknown. Profiling relied on immunoSEQ multiplex PCR, and the TCRdb table lists in-frame clones only, not all of them. The table records about 45,000 clones, approximately 70% of them present only once. Before sequencing took place, the ViraFEST assay used viral peptide pools to expand antigen-specific CD4+ T cells. The culture ran for 10 days, and then CD4+ T cells were isolated. PCR showed that the person got SARS-CoV-2 infection at some point between March and December 2020. Material: CD4+ T cells from PBMCs cultured with a peptide pool, obtained before COVID-19 vaccination. The receptor set was obtained from a human donor who had a prior SARS-CoV-2 infection.

The J gene is TRBJ2-5, the V gene TRBV2; TRBD2 matches at 7 bases. CDR1 and CDR2 from the germline V gene are SNHLY and FYNNEI. The CDR3 spans 14 residues. With 5 bases clipped from V and 3 bases from J, the junction kept 6 bases outside the gene matches. CDR3 residues: CASSYLLAEETQYF. Here the CDR3 DNA reads TGTGCCAGCAGTTATCTCCTAGCGGAAGAGACCCAGTACTTC.

The chain employs TRBV6-1 and TRBJ2-2, with a weak D call TRBD1 (6 bases). Between the trimmed V and J ends, which lost 0 bases and 6 bases, there was a span of 20 bases. This CDR3 has 18 residues. The germline CDR1 and CDR2 sequences are MNHNS and SASEGT. The chain's CDR3 is CASSEAFAGDLRAGELFF. CDR3 in DNA: TGTGCCAGCAGTGAAGCTTTTGCAGGGGACCTAAGGGCCGGGGAGCTGTTTTTT.

This clone appeared once. The genes are TRBV9 and TRBJ2-1; D tentatively fits TRBD1 or TRBD2 (5 bases each). This CDR3 contains 17 residues. V was clipped by 4 bases and J by 3 bases, with 20 bases between them. Germline loops: CDR1 SGDLS, CDR2 YYNGEE. CDR3 sequence: CASSPTPKGRIYNEQFF. In DNA form, the CDR3 reads TGTGCCAGCAGCCCTACACCTAAGGGACGGATCTACAATGAGCAGTTCTTC.

The V gene is TRBV3-1 (or the pseudogene TRBV3-2), the J gene TRBJ2-2; 7 bases agree with TRBD2. This CDR3 has 18 amino acids. The germline V gene encodes CDR1 LGHDT and CDR2 YNNKEL (reference sequence). V was clipped by 1 base and J by 5 bases; unmatched bases: 13. CDR3 DNA: TGTGCCAGCAGCCAAGTTTTGCGAGGGGCGGGGGATACCGGGGAGCTGTTTTTT. Its protein is CASSQVLRGAGDTGELFF.

This clone has more than one count but fewer than ten. The V and J genes are TRBV9 and TRBJ2-2, with a tentative D call TRBD2 (6 bases). Trimming shortened V by 0 bases and J by 3 bases, and 12 bases separated the two germline ends. Germline-derived CDR1 and CDR2 are SGDLS and YYNGEE. The CDR3 totals 16 residues. In DNA, the CDR3 is TGTGCCAGCAGCGTAGAGGGTGGGAGGCACACCGGGGAGCTGTTTTTT. It encodes CASSVEGGRHTGELFF.

The chain has TRBV6-6 and TRBJ2-4, with 11 nucleotides matching TRBD2. The CDR3 loop spans 14 amino acids. CDR1 is MNHNY, CDR2 SVGAGI, per germline (reference sequence). The ends lost 5 bases at V and 4 bases at J; junction bases unmatched: 1. CDR3 amino acids: CASSVAGGKNIQYF. CDR3 nucleotides: TGTGCCAGCAGTGTAGCGGGGGGGAAAAACATTCAGTACTTC.

The CDR3 sequence: CASSFHNGYEAFF. CDR3 DNA: TGTGCCAGCAGCTTTCATAACGGGTATGAAGCTTTCTTT. The rearrangement joins TRBV12-3 or TRBV12-4 to TRBJ1-1; D not resolved. The CDR3 covers 13 residues. Trimming shortened V by 6 bases and J by 7 bases, and 15 bases separated the two germline ends.

The rearrangement links TRBV11-3 to TRBJ2-7; D is perhaps TRBD1 or TRBD2 (6 bases each). The V and J ends lost 5 bases and 0 bases respectively, with 17 bases between them. This CDR3 region has 16 residues. Germline V CDR1 and CDR2: SGHNT, YENEEA. The DNA of the CDR3 is TGTGCCAGCAGCACGAGAGTGACGGGGGCCTCCTACGAGCAGTACTTC. Protein: CASSTRVTGASYEQYF.

V and J are TRBV2 and TRBJ1-2; TRBD1 matches 7 bases. V lost 6 bases to trimming and J lost 6 bases; unmatched junction nucleotides: 4. Looked up from germline, CDR1 is SNHLY and CDR2 is FYNNEI. This CDR3 comprises 12 residues. The DNA of the CDR3 is TGTGCCAGCAGGAACAGGGGCGATGGCTACACCTTC. This encodes CASRNRGDGYTF.

The DNA of the CDR3 is TGTGCCACCAGCAGAGTAGGCGGTGAAAAACTGTTTTTT. Protein sequence: CATSRVGGEKLFF. The V gene is TRBV15, the J gene TRBJ1-4; D gene uncertain. The CDR3 sequence is 13 residues long. V was pared by 1 base and J by 7 bases, with 7 bases between. Germline assignment: CDR1 LNHNV and CDR2 YYDKDF (reference sequence).

This sequence joins TRBV7-9 and TRBJ2-5; 12 bases agree with TRBD2. Germline values: CDR1 SEHNR, CDR2 FQNEAQ (reference sequence). The CDR3 loop spans 16 amino acids. The V gene end was trimmed by 6 bases and the J gene end by 0 bases; junction bases not matched to a gene: 5. As DNA, the CDR3 is TGTGCCAGCAGTCGCCGGACTAGCGGGAACCAAGAGACCCAGTACTTC. Its protein product is CASSRRTSGNQETQYF.

The chain has TRBV7-2 and TRBJ2-1; possibly TRBD2 for D (6 bases). This CDR3 contains 15 residues. The germline V gene has CDR1 SGHTA and CDR2 FQGNSA. The germline V and J ends were trimmed by 5 bases and 2 bases, with 13 bases remaining between them. The CDR3 here is CASSAPPGAYNEQFF. The DNA for the CDR3 is TGTGCCAGCAGCGCCCCCCCGGGGGCCTACAATGAGCAGTTCTTC.

V usage is TRBV3-1 (or the pseudogene TRBV3-2) and J usage is TRBJ2-7, with D perhaps being TRBD1 or TRBD2 (5 bases each). The CDR3 is 14 residues long. Germline loops: CDR1 LGHDT, CDR2 YNNKEL (reference sequence). Trimming stripped 6 bases from V and 0 bases from J, with 12 bases between. CDR3 loop: CASSRGTLSYEQYF. In nucleotides, the CDR3 is TGTGCCAGCAGTCGTGGGACCCTCTCCTACGAGCAGTACTTC.

The rearrangement uses TRBV7-3 and TRBJ2-5, with D maybe TRBD1 (5 bases). Trimming took off 5 bases at V and 7 bases at J, with 14 bases between the two ends. Germline V gene lookup returns CDR1 SGHTA and CDR2 FQGTGA. The CDR3 is 13 amino acids. CDR3: CASSAQDPGTQYF. The CDR3 DNA is TGTGCCAGCAGCGCACAGGACCCGGGGACCCAGTACTTC. Based on the CDR3 plus reference TRBV7-3 and TRBJ2-5, the full variable domain is GAGVSQTPSNKVTEKGKYVELRCDPISGHTALYWYRQSLGQGPEFLIYFQGTGAADDSGLPNDRFFAVRPEGSVSTLKIQRTERGDSAVYLCASSAQDPGTQYFGPGTRLLVL.

The chain joins TRBV6-2 or TRBV6-3 to TRBJ1-5, with 10 bases fitting TRBD1. CDR1 is MNHEY and CDR2 is SVGEGT in the germline V gene. The ends lost 6 bases at V and 7 bases at J; junction bases unmatched: 6. CDR3 length: 14 amino acids. The CDR3, as DNA: TGTGCCAGCAGCCGACAGGGGGCAGAGCAGCCCCAGCATTTT. Translating it yields CASSRQGAEQPQHF.

This clone is a singleton in its sample. The chain uses TRBV29-1 and TRBJ1-1; no clear D gene. The CDR3 extends over 13 amino acids. V was trimmed by 5 bases and J by 2 bases, leaving 12 bases between them. Germline V CDR1 and CDR2: SQVTM, ANQGSEA. The CDR3 DNA follows: TGCAGCGTTCGTAGCCGCTTTAACACTGAAGCTTTCTTT. Its protein is CSVRSRFNTEAFF.

The CDR3 nucleotides read TGTGCCAGCAGCTTAGGCATCTCTGGGGCCAACGTCCTGACTTTC. Translated: CASSLGISGANVLTF. The genes are TRBV11-3 and TRBJ2-6, with unresolved D. The germline V gene encodes CDR1 SGHNT and CDR2 YENEEA. With 1 base removed from V and 0 bases from J, the gap between germline ends came to 4 bases. CDR3 size: 15 residues.

Only a few counts were recorded for this clone. The V call is TRBV11-2, the J call TRBJ1-2; D ambiguous. The germline CDR1 and CDR2 sequences are SGHAT and FQNNGV. Between the trimmed V and J ends, which lost 5 bases and 6 bases, there was a span of 13 bases. The CDR3 is 13 residues long. The CDR3 nucleotides read TGTGCCAGCAGCCTAGGGTTAAGGGATGGCTACACCTTC. Its translation: CASSLGLRDGYTF.

This chain uses TRBV11-3 with TRBJ2-1; 7 nucleotides line up with TRBD1. Germline V gene lookup returns CDR1 SGHNT and CDR2 YENEEA. CDR3 length equals 16 residues. V gave up 5 bases and J gave up 2 bases; unmatched junction bases: 9. CDR3 nucleotides: TGTGCCAGCAGCACCGCCTGGGACAGCCCCTACAATGAGCAGTTCTTC. Protein sequence: CASSTAWDSPYNEQFF.

This clone was counted only a few times. The chain is built from TRBV9 and TRBJ1-2, with 8 bases aligning to TRBD1. CDR1 SGDLS and CDR2 YYNGEE come from the germline V gene. J gave up 14 bases and V 1 base, and 7 bases lay outside the gene matches. CDR3 size: 12 residues. CDR3 sequence (DNA): TGTGCCAGCAGCGTACATCAGGGGGCGAGGACCTTC. Amino acids: CASSVHQGARTF.

The V gene is TRBV6-5, the J gene TRBJ1-5; D is undetermined. Deletions cut 5 bases from V and 4 bases from J, with 9 bases between. CDR3 length equals 13 residues. Germline CDR1 reads MNHEY; CDR2 reads SVGAGI. In DNA form, the CDR3 reads TGTGCCAGCAGTCCAAGAGCAAATCAGCCCCAGCATTTT. This encodes CASSPRANQPQHF.

This clone has just a few counts. The chain employs TRBV4-2 and TRBJ2-3; D is undetermined. V gave up 0 bases and J gave up 6 bases, with 10 bases separating them. CDR1 and CDR2 (germline): LGHNA, YNFKEQ. CDR3 length: 14 residues. The CDR3 bases are TGTGCCAGCAGCCAAGAAGTTCATAGCGATACGCAGTATTTT. Protein product: CASSQEVHSDTQYF.

This clone was observed a single time. CDR3 in amino acids: CASNPGTSNYEQYF. For the CDR3, the DNA is TGTGCCAGCAATCCCGGGACTAGCAACTACGAGCAGTACTTC. The chain combines TRBV2 with TRBJ2-7, with 9 nucleotides matching TRBD2. The CDR3 is 14 amino acids. Germline V gene data show CDR1 as SNHLY and CDR2 as FYNNEI. V gave up 7 bases and J gave up 3 bases; unmatched junction bases: 7.

V and J are TRBV4-3 and TRBJ1-2; a possible D gene is TRBD1 (5 bases). V dropped 1 base and J dropped 4 bases, with 13 bases sitting between them. From germline, CDR1 is LGHNA and CDR2 YSLEER. The CDR3 is 15 residues long. This CDR3 is CASSQVGGGGYGYTF. In DNA, the CDR3 is TGCGCCAGCAGCCAAGTCGGCGGGGGAGGCTATGGCTACACCTTC.

This chain connects TRBV11-3 to TRBJ2-7, with 8 bases lining up with TRBD2. V lost 2 bases and J lost 0; bases outside the gene matches: 9. This CDR3 contains 17 residues. CDR1 SGHNT and CDR2 YENEEA come from the germline V gene. The CDR3 DNA reads TGTGCCAGCAGCTTACGGGCCGGGAGGGGAGACTCCTACGAGCAGTACTTC. It specifies CASSLRAGRGDSYEQYF.